The clone carrying this TCR beta chain showed up just a few times. Per the original methods: For nucleated cells, counts were estimated from reference gene primer amplification. The method was immunoSEQ multiplex PCR; TCRdb's version includes in-frame clones alone and lacks a portion of them. The DNA was the basis for D and trimming; V, J and clone size are from that table. The sample holds approximately 280,000 clones; roughly 85% are singletons and the top ten take about 2.7%. These data come from a study of blood T cell repertoires in COVID-19. Study in general: COVID-19 samples collected from the United States, Italy and Spain covered acute and convalescent phases. PBMCs, B-cell-depleted T cells, or T cells provided the cDNA or gDNA that made up the material.

With 1 base removed from V and 6 bases from J, the gap between germline ends came to 13 bases. This CDR3 is built from 15 residues. The germline gives CDR1 MNHNS, CDR2 SASEGT. Symptom resolution, clearance, or two negative PCRs marked donors in Cohort 3 as recovered. The TCR was taken from a woman between 50 and 59 years old who had recovered from COVID-19. Input material: PBMCs or T cells enriched from blood (not recorded which). The chain employs TRBV6-1 and TRBJ1-5, with D possibly being TRBD1 (6 bases). Here the CDR3 reads CASSEEGGGVQPQHF. The CDR3 bases are TGTGCCAGCAGTGAAGAAGGAGGGGGGGTTCAGCCCCAGCATTTT.